The 20 T cell receptor beta chains presented below share a single source sample, sequenced in a study of shared clonotypes between healthy human individuals. TCRdb keeps only in-frame clones here, not all; method: immunoSEQ multiplex PCR. The sample shows around 480,000 clones, over 60% of them seen only once. The source material was PBMCs. Receptors originate from a woman in her forties in good health. Some clones in this sample may be carry-over from other donors' samples.

This clone was seen just once. The chain uses TRBV6-6 and TRBJ2-7, with D perhaps TRBD1 (6 bases). Germline V lookup: CDR1 MNHNY, CDR2 SVGAGI (reference sequence). V was pared by 3 bases and J by 6 bases, with 15 bases between. The CDR3 loop spans 14 amino acids. The CDR3 spells CASSYEGVGREQYF. The CDR3 nucleotides are TGTGCCAGCAGTTATGAGGGGGTCGGTCGCGAGCAGTACTTC.

The chain uses TRBV4-3 and TRBJ1-4, with D perhaps matching TRBD1 (6 bases). V was trimmed by 0 bases and J by 4 bases, leaving 12 bases between them. The CDR3 loop spans 16 amino acids. CDR1 and CDR2 from the germline V gene are LGHNA and YSLEER. As DNA, the CDR3 is TGCGCCAGCAGCCAAGATGCGGGGGCAGGTAATGAAAAACTGTTTTTT. Its translation is CASSQDAGAGNEKLFF.

The gene calls are TRBV6-1 and TRBJ1-5; possibly TRBD1 for D (6 bases). This CDR3 spans 14 amino acids. Germline assignment: CDR1 MNHNS and CDR2 SASEGT. Trimming pared 6 bases from V and 1 base from J, leaving 10 bases between. This chain's CDR3 is CASSQDRSNQPQHF. CDR3 nucleotide sequence: TGTGCCAGCAGCCAGGACAGAAGCAATCAGCCCCAGCATTTT.

This chain links TRBV6-6 with TRBJ2-2, with D unresolved. Per germline, CDR1 MNHNY and CDR2 SVGAGI (reference sequence). There are 13 residues in the CDR3. Trimming removed 2 bases at V and 4 bases at J, with 5 bases between. The CDR3 sequence: CASSYGITGELFF. The CDR3 DNA follows: TGTGCCAGCAGTTACGGCATCACCGGGGAGCTGTTTTTT.

This clone was found a few times. The chain joins TRBV9 to TRBJ2-7, with 7 bases aligning to TRBD2. The CDR3 runs 15 residues. With V trimmed by 0 bases and J by 6 bases, 9 bases remained unmatched. In germline, CDR1 is SGDLS, CDR2 YYNGEE. The CDR3 coding sequence is TGTGCCAGCAGCGTAGACGGGGGGAGAGGCCGCGAGCAGTACTTC. Protein sequence: CASSVDGGRGREQYF.

J is TRBJ2-1 and V is TRBV10-3; TRBD2 matches at 8 bases. CDR3 length: 16 residues. Germline CDR1 and CDR2: ENHRY and SYGVKD. V lost 5 bases to trimming and J lost 7 bases; unmatched junction nucleotides: 13. In nucleotides, the CDR3 is TGTGCCATCAGTCCACGGGAGGGGAGGGGTGGAAATGAGCAGTTCTTC. Protein product: CAISPREGRGGNEQFF.

The V call is TRBV11-2, the J call TRBJ2-5, with D unclear. The CDR3 consists of 13 residues. Trimming took 3 bases from V and 5 from J, leaving 10 bases between them. Germline CDR1 is SGHAT and CDR2 is FQNNGV. CDR3 loop: CASSFVGSETQYF. DNA for the CDR3: TGTGCCAGCAGCTTCGTAGGGTCCGAGACCCAGTACTTC.

This chain uses TRBV19 with TRBJ1-4, with D uncertain. Germline V gives CDR1 LNHDA, CDR2 SQIVND (reference sequence). This CDR3 is built from 17 residues. The ends were cut back, 3 bases at V and 5 bases at J, with 19 bases in the middle. The CDR3 DNA is TGTGCCAGTAGTATGGGTCGGACGCAGAACTTCAATGAAAAACTGTTTTTT. This codes for CASSMGRTQNFNEKLFF.

The J gene is TRBJ2-1, the V gene TRBV29-1; D tentatively reads TRBD1 or TRBD2 (5 bases each). Germline V CDR1 and CDR2: SQVTM, ANQGSEA. This CDR3 comprises 16 residues. V lost 1 base and J 0 bases, leaving 13 bases between the germline ends. The DNA of the CDR3 is TGCAGCGTTGAAGCCACTATGGGGGTCTCCTACAATGAGCAGTTCTTC. This codes for CSVEATMGVSYNEQFF.

The chain combines TRBV7-3 with TRBJ2-7; possibly TRBD1 for D (5 bases). The CDR3 is made up of 15 amino acids. V was shortened by 2 bases and J by 2 bases, with 13 bases between the two germline ends. The germline V gene has CDR1 SGHTA and CDR2 FQGTGA. The CDR3: CASSLLPGPTYEQYF. The CDR3, as DNA: TGTGCCAGCAGCTTATTACCAGGGCCTACCTACGAGCAGTACTTC.

The rearrangement joins TRBV5-1 to TRBJ2-3; TRBD2 agrees at 9 bases. From germline, CDR1 is SGHRS and CDR2 YFSETQ. CDR3 size: 15 residues. V shed 4 bases and J 1 base; nucleotides not matched to a gene: 4. CDR3 sequence (DNA): TGCGCCAGCAGCCCCGGACTAGCGCGCACAGATACGCAGTATTTT. It encodes CASSPGLARTDTQYF. Together with reference TRBV5-1 and TRBJ2-3, the CDR3 gives the full variable domain: KAGVTQTPRYLIKTRGQQVTLSCSPISGHRSVSWYQQTPGQGLQFLFEYFSETQRNKGNFPGRFSGRQFSNSRSEMNVSTLELGDSALYLCASSPGLARTDTQYFGPGTRLTVL.

The genes are TRBV19 and TRBJ2-5; TRBD2 agrees at 11 bases. Germline lookup yields CDR1 LNHDA and CDR2 SQIVND (reference sequence). CDR3 size: 18 residues. V shed 8 bases and J 6 bases; nucleotides not matched to a gene: 20. This chain's CDR3 is CASSNRGLAGGRKKTQYF. CDR3 in DNA: TGTGCCAGTTCTAACAGGGGGCTAGCGGGAGGAAGGAAGAAGACCCAGTACTTC.

This sequence joins TRBV4-2 and TRBJ2-7; D gene unclear. Germline V lookup: CDR1 LGHNA, CDR2 YNFKEQ. The CDR3 is made up of 16 amino acids. The V end lost 1 base, the J end lost 0 bases, and 13 bases lay between the germline ends. The DNA of the CDR3 is TGTGCCAGCAGCCAAGTAGTCCTACCCAGCTCCTACGAGCAGTACTTC. Its translation is CASSQVVLPSSYEQYF.

V gene TRBV29-1 combines with J gene TRBJ2-7, with TRBD1 identical over 10 bases. Losses at the gene ends were 7 bases for V and 5 bases for J; bases not matched to a gene: 5. The CDR3 extends over 12 amino acids. The germline gives CDR1 SQVTM, CDR2 ANQGSEA. CDR3 sequence: CSAGQGYHEQYF. CDR3 sequence (DNA): TGCAGCGCGGGACAGGGGTACCACGAGCAGTACTTC.

This chain links TRBV4-3 with TRBJ1-4; maybe TRBD1 (5 bases). The CDR3 spans 15 residues. Germline V gene data show CDR1 as LGHNA and CDR2 as YSLEER. Trimming took off 0 bases at V and 7 bases at J, with 12 bases between the two ends. CDR3 DNA sequence: TGCGCCAGCAGCCAAGAGCAGGGCTCGGGTGAAAAACTGTTTTTT. Amino acid sequence: CASSQEQGSGEKLFF.

The chain's CDR3 is CATSRAPGGADTEAFF. The DNA for the CDR3 is TGTGCCACCAGCAGAGCCCCAGGGGGCGCGGACACTGAAGCTTTCTTT. The chain is built from TRBV15 and TRBJ1-1; 8 bases match TRBD1. Germline CDR1 is LNHNV and CDR2 is YYDKDF (reference sequence). V gave up 1 base and J gave up 3 bases; unmatched junction bases: 7. The CDR3 covers 16 residues.

This rearrangement joins TRBV5-4 to TRBJ2-3; D remains ambiguous. Trimming cost V 0 bases and J 0 bases, with 5 bases left between them. The germline V gene has CDR1 SGHNT and CDR2 YYREEE (reference sequence). The CDR3 is 14 amino acids. CDR3 residues: CASSLVMSTDTQYF. The CDR3 DNA sequence: TGTGCCAGCAGCTTGGTTATGAGCACAGATACGCAGTATTTT.

This clone came up once. V and J are TRBV5-1 and TRBJ2-5, with D possibly TRBD2 on 5 matching bases. Germline V gene sequence: CDR1 SGHRS, CDR2 YFSETQ. V lost 0 bases, J lost 5 bases, and 11 bases lay in between. This CDR3 has 14 residues. CDR3 nucleotides: TGCGCCAGCAGCTTGGGGTTCGGGATGGAGACCCAGTACTTC. The encoded protein is CASSLGFGMETQYF.

The V gene is TRBV5-4, the J gene TRBJ2-2, with 10 bases fitting TRBD1. Germline values: CDR1 SGHNT, CDR2 YYREEE (reference sequence). The CDR3 has 14 residues. The V segment lost 7 bases and the J segment 3 bases; nucleotides outside the gene matches: 3. DNA of the CDR3: TGTGCCAGCCGACAGGGGGCGGACACCGGGGAGCTGTTTTTT. This gives the protein CASRQGADTGELFF.

The chain joins TRBV5-5 to TRBJ2-7; 8 bases are a match to TRBD2. This CDR3 contains 17 residues. Per the germline V gene, CDR1 is SGHKS and CDR2 is YYEKEE (reference sequence). J was trimmed by 1 base and V by 4 bases; bases with no gene match: 13. CDR3 sequence: CASSDRRTSGLSYEQYF. The CDR3 DNA reads as TGTGCCAGCAGCGACCGGAGAACTAGCGGATTATCCTACGAGCAGTACTTC.